The 10 T cell receptor beta chains reported below all come from one sample, sequenced in a study of a mutant IDH1 vaccine in newly diagnosed glioma. Time point described: week 35, safety follow-up. In every dose of vaccine, 300 ug of mutant IDH1 20-mer peptide was given alongside topical imiquimod. TCRdb's table, derived via immunoSEQ multiplex PCR, lists solely in-frame clones and lacks some. This sample has tens of thousands of clones, with approximately 80% found just once. Which antigens these TCRs recognize remains unknown. The sample here was PBMCs, taken from a glioma patient whose treatment included an IDH1 peptide vaccine. Every receptor here comes from a woman between 18 and 30 years old with glioma.

The rearrangement links TRBV29-1 to TRBJ2-5, with TRBD2 matching 7 bases. CDR1 SQVTM and CDR2 ANQGSEA come from the germline V gene. This CDR3 is built from 17 residues. With V trimmed by 4 bases and J by 0 bases, 14 bases remained unmatched. CDR3 protein: CSVVGLEWGGYQETQYF. The CDR3, as DNA: TGCAGCGTTGTGGGGCTGGAATGGGGGGGGTACCAAGAGACCCAGTACTTC. The full variable domain, rest sourced from reference TRBV29-1 and TRBJ2-5, is SAVISQKPSRDICQRGTSLTIQCQVDSQVTMMFWYRQQPGQSLTLIATANQGSEATYESGFVIDKFPISRPNLTFSTLTVSNMSPEDSSIYLCSVVGLEWGGYQETQYFGPGTRLLVL.

The chain joins TRBV19 to TRBJ2-7, with 8 nucleotides matching TRBD1. The CDR3 contains 15 residues. With V trimmed by 5 bases and J by 2 bases, 8 bases remained unmatched. Germline V gene lookup returns CDR1 LNHDA and CDR2 SQIVND (reference sequence). CDR3 in DNA: TGTGCCAGTAGTCCTATGACAGGGGATACCTACGAGCAGTACTTC. Its protein product is CASSPMTGDTYEQYF. The variable domain in full, with the rest retrieved from reference TRBV19 and TRBJ2-7, is DGGITQSPKYLFRKEGQNVTLSCEQNLNHDAMYWYRQDPGQGLRLIYYSQIVNDFQKGDIAEGYSVSREKKESFPLTVTSAQKNPTAFYLCASSPMTGDTYEQYFGPGTRLTVT.

DNA for the CDR3: TGTGCCAGTAGTATAGGGGGGACAGATAGCAATCAGCCCCAGCATTTT. Translating it yields CASSIGGTDSNQPQHF. The J gene is TRBJ1-5, the V gene TRBV19; 7 bases are a match to TRBD1. The J segment lost 0 bases and the V segment lost 1 base, leaving 3 bases of the junction unmatched. CDR3 length equals 16 residues. Germline-derived CDR1 and CDR2 are LNHDA and SQIVND (reference sequence).

V usage is TRBV15 and J usage is TRBJ1-5, with 9 bases identical to TRBD1. With 3 bases clipped from V and 6 bases from J, the junction kept 6 bases outside the gene matches. Per the germline V gene, CDR1 is LNHNV and CDR2 is YYDKDF (reference sequence). The CDR3 is made up of 15 amino acids. The CDR3 DNA is TGTGCCACCAGCAGGGACAGGGGACGTGGTCAGCCCCAGCATTTT. Encoded protein: CATSRDRGRGQPQHF.

This chain links TRBV5-1 with TRBJ2-5; 7 nucleotides agree with TRBD2. There are 17 residues in the CDR3. Germline V CDR1 and CDR2: SGHRS, YFSETQ. V gave up 2 bases and J gave up 2 bases; unmatched junction bases: 12. CDR3 DNA sequence: TGCGCCAGCAGCTTAGGTGGGGCGGGAGTGCGACAAGAGACCCAGTACTTC. Protein: CASSLGGAGVRQETQYF.

This clone was recorded only once. This sequence joins TRBV5-1 and TRBJ1-3; the D gene is possibly TRBD1 (6 bases). Germline V gene sequence: CDR1 SGHRS, CDR2 YFSETQ. This CDR3 is built from 15 residues. The V gene lost 4 bases and the J gene lost 0 bases, with 11 bases spanning the gap. The CDR3, as DNA: TGCGCCAGCAGCCCGAGGACAGACTCTGGAAACACCATATATTTT. This gives the protein CASSPRTDSGNTIYF.

The chain has TRBV6-1 and TRBJ1-2; D might be TRBD1 (5 bases). With 1 base removed from V and 4 bases from J, the gap between germline ends came to 7 bases. The length of the CDR3 is 13 residues. Germline V CDR1 and CDR2: MNHNS, SASEGT. For the CDR3, the DNA is TGTGCCAGCAGTGAAGGAGGGACCTATGGCTACACCTTC. Encoded protein: CASSEGGTYGYTF.

This sequence joins TRBV6-5 and TRBJ2-1; 10 bases agree with TRBD2. Germline CDR1 is MNHEY and CDR2 is SVGAGI. V gave up 3 bases and J gave up 4 bases; unmatched junction bases: 3. There are 15 residues in the CDR3. DNA for the CDR3: TGTGCCAGCAGTTATAGCGGGGGGACATACAATGAGCAGTTCTTC. Protein sequence: CASSYSGGTYNEQFF.

This clone appeared once. The chain uses TRBV7-8 and TRBJ2-7; D perhaps matches TRBD2 (5 bases). The germline V gene encodes CDR1 SGHVS and CDR2 FQNEAQ. This CDR3 comprises 15 residues. Trimming left V 3 bases short and J 3 bases short, with 15 bases between. The CDR3 nucleotides are TGTGCCAGCAGCTTTGAGGGTGGTGACTACTACGAGCAGTACTTC. Its protein is CASSFEGGDYYEQYF.

This clone was picked up one time. In nucleotides, the CDR3 is TGTGCCAGCAGGAGAGGGGACGTCTCCTACAATGAGCAGTTCTTC. This gives the protein CASRRGDVSYNEQFF. The chain is built from TRBV6-1 and TRBJ2-1, with D possibly being TRBD1 or TRBD2 (5 bases each). The CDR3 spans 15 residues. Germline V gene lookup returns CDR1 MNHNS and CDR2 SASEGT. Trimming took off 6 bases at V and 0 bases at J, with 12 bases between the two ends.